This TCR beta chain comes out of a study of shared clonotypes between healthy human individuals. Study in general: Plates per donor: three CD4 naive, three CD4 memory, two CD8 naive, one CD8 memory. General study results and limits: The naive CD4 repertoires of several donors were compared, and about 5% of clonotypes were shared.

Generated by immunoSEQ multiplex PCR, the TCRdb table keeps only in-frame clones and is missing some. The sample yields about 680,000 clones, around 72% seen once. A remark on this clone: Antigen specificity is unknown.

The material sequenced was memory CD4+ T cells sorted from blood. The subset: CD45RA-negative fraction. This receptor was taken from a woman in her 30s in good health.

The CDR3 nucleotides read TGTGCCAGCTCACCGGCTAGTCCTACGAACACCGGGGAGCTGTTTTTT. Protein product: CASSPASPTNTGELFF. The chain recombines TRBV18 with TRBJ2-2; D remains ambiguous. This CDR3 region has 16 residues. Germline-derived CDR1 and CDR2 are KGHSH and LQKENI. V was cut by 3 bases and J by 0 bases, with 11 bases left in between.